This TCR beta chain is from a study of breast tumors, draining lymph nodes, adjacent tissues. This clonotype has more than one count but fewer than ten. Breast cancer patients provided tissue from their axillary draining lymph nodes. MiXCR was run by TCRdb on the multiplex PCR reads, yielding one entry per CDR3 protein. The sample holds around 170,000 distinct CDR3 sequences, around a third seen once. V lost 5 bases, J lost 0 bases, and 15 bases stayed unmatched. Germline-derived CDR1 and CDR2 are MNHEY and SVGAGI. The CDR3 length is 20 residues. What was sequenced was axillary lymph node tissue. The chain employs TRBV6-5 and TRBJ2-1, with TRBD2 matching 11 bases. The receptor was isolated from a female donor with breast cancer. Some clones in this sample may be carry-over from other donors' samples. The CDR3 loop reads CASSPSRASGGFSSYNEQFF. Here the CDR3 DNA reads TGTGCCAGCAGTCCCAGTCGGGCTAGCGGGGGGTTCAGCTCCTACAATGAGCAGTTCTTC.